The clone carrying this T cell receptor (beta chain) was counted only a few times. Its antigen is unknown. The source of the sample is a study of T cells after yellow fever vaccination. Regarding the study as a whole: Weaker in magnitude, the secondary response showed a faster peak on day 5 versus 15. Any FACS-sorted repertoire could hold abundant clonotypes that contaminate it from the bulk population. Boosting was followed by the reappearance of most primary-vaccination clones (approximately 95% CD4, about 90% CD8).

TCR cDNA, made by 5'RACE template switching, carried an added universal primer site and UMIs. Each CDR3 protein gets one entry after TCRdb re-called the 5' RACE reads with MiXCR. The profile covers a few hundred thousand distinct CDR3 sequences, with 6.2% appearing a single time and 15% taken by the ten largest. CDR1 and CDR2 from the germline V gene are SGHTA and FQGNSA. The CDR3 is 14 amino acids. Trimming removed 8 bases at V and 6 bases at J, with 17 bases between. V usage is TRBV7-2 and J usage is TRBJ1-5; tentatively, D is TRBD1 (5 bases). This TCR derives from a man aged 30 to 45 who received the YFV17D yellow fever vaccine. This specimen was PBMCs, taken 5 days after the yellow fever booster vaccination. The CDR3, as DNA: TGTGCCAGCGAACGCACCGGGGGGGGTCAGCCCCAGCATTTT. This codes for CASERTGGGQPQHF.